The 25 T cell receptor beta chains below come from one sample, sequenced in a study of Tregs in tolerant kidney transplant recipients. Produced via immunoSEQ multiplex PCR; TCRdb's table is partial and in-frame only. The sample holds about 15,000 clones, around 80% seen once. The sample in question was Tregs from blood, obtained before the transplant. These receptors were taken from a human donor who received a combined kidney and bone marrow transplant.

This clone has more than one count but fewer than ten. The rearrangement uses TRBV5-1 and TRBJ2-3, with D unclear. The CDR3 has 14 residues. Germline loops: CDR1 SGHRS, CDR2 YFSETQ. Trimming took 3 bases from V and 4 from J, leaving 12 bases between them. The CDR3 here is CASSSRLSADTQYF. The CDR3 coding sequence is TGCGCCAGCAGCTCGCGACTCAGCGCAGATACGCAGTATTTT.

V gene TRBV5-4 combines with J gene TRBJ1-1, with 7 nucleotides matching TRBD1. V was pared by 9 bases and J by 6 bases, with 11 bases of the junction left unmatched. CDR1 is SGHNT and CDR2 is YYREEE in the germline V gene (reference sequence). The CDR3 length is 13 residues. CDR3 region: CATHRVGGPEAFF. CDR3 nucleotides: TGTGCCACGCATCGAGTAGGGGGCCCTGAAGCTTTCTTT. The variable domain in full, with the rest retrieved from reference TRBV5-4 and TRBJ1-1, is ETGVTQSPTHLIKTRGQQVTLRCSSQSGHNTVSWYQQALGQGPQFIFQYYREEENGRGNFPPRFSGLQFPNYSSELNVNALELDDSALYLCATHRVGGPEAFFGQGTRLTVV.

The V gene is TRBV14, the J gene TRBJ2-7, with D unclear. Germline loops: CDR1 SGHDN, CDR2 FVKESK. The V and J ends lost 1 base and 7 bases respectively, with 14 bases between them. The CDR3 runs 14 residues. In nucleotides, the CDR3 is TGTGCCAGCAGCCAAGGTCAGAGCGCTGGGGAGCAGTACTTC. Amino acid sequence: CASSQGQSAGEQYF.

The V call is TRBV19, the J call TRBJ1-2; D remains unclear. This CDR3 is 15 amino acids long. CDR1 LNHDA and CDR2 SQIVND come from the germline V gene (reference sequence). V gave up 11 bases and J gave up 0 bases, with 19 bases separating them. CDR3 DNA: TGTGCCCGTCCGAGGGCAGTACCTTCTAACTATGGCTACACCTTC. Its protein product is CARPRAVPSNYGYTF.

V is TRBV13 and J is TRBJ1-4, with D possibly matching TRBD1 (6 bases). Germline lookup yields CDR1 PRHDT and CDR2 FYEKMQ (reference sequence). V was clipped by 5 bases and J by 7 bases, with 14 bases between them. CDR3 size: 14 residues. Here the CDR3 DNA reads TGTGCCAGCAGCATCAGGGGTGGTGGTGAAAAACTGTTTTTT. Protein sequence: CASSIRGGGEKLFF. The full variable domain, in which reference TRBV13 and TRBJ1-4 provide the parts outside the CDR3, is AAGVIQSPRHLIKEKRETATLKCYPIPRHDTVYWYQQGPGQDPQFLISFYEKMQSDKGSIPDRFSAQQFSDYHSELNMSSLELGDSALYFCASSIRGGGEKLFFGSGTQLSVL.

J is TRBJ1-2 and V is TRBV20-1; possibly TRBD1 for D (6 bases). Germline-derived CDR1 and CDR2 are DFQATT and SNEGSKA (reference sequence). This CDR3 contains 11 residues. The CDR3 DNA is TGCGAAGGGGGTGGGGGATACGGCTACACCTTC. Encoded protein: CEGGGGYGYTF.

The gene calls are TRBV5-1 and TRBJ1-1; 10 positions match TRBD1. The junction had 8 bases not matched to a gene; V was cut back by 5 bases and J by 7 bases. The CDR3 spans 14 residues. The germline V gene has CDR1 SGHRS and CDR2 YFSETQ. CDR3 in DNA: TGCGCCAGCAGACTGGACAGGGGGTTAGATGAAGCTTTCTTT. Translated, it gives CASRLDRGLDEAFF.

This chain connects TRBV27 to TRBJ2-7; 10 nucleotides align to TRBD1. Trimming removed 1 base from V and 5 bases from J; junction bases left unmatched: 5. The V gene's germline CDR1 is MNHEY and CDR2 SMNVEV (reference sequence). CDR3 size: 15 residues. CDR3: CASSLWGTGDDEQYF. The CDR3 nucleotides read TGTGCCAGCAGTTTATGGGGGACAGGGGACGACGAGCAGTACTTC.

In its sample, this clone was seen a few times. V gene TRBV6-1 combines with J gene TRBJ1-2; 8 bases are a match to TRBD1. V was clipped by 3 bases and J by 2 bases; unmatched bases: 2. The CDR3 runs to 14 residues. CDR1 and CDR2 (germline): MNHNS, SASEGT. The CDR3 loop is CASSDRTGNYGYTF. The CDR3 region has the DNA TGTGCCAGCAGTGACCGGACAGGGAACTATGGCTACACCTTC.

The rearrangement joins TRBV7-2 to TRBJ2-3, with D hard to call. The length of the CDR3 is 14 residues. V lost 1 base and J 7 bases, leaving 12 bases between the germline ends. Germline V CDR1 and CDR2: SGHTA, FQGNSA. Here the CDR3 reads CASSLDGLANTQYF. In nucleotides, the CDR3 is TGTGCCAGCAGCTTAGACGGGTTGGCTAATACGCAGTATTTT.

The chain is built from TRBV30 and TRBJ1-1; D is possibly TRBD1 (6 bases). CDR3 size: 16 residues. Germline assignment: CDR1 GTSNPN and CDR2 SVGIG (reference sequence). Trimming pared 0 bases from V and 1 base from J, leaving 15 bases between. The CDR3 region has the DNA TGTGCCTGGAGTGTACCCAGGGGCCCCAAGAACACTGAAGCTTTCTTT. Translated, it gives CAWSVPRGPKNTEAFF.

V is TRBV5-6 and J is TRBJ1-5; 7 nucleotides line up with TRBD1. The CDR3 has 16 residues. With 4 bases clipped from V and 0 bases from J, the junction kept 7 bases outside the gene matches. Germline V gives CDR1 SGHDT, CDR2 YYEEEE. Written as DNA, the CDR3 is TGTGCCAGCAGCCCAGGGGGACCATATAGCAATCAGCCCCAGCATTTT. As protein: CASSPGGPYSNQPQHF.

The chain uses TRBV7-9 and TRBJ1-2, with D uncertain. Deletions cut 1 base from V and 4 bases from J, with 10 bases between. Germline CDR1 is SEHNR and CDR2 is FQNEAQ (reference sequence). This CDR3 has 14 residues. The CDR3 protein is CASSLEADSYGYTF. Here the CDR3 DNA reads TGTGCCAGCAGCTTAGAAGCGGATTCCTATGGCTACACCTTC.

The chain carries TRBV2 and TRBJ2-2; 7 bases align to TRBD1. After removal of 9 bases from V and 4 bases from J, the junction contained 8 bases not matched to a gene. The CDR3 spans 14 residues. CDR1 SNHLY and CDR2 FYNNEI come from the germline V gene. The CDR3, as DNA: TGTGCCAGTGGGGACAGACTTAGCACCGGGGAGCTGTTTTTT. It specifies CASGDRLSTGELFF.

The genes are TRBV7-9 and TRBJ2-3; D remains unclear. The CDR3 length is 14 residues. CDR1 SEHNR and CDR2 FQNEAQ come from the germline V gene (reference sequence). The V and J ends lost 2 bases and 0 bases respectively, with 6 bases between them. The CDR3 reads CASSLLGSTDTQYF. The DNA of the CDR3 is TGTGCCAGCAGCTTACTCGGGAGCACAGATACGCAGTATTTT.

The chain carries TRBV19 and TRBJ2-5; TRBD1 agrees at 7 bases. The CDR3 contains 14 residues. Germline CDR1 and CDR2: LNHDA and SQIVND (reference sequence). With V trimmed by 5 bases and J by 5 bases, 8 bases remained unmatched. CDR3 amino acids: CASSPTGIRETQYF. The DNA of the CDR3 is TGTGCCAGTAGTCCGACAGGGATAAGGGAGACCCAGTACTTC. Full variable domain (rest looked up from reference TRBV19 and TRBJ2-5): DGGITQSPKYLFRKEGQNVTLSCEQNLNHDAMYWYRQDPGQGLRLIYYSQIVNDFQKGDIAEGYSVSREKKESFPLTVTSAQKNPTAFYLCASSPTGIRETQYFGPGTRLLVL.

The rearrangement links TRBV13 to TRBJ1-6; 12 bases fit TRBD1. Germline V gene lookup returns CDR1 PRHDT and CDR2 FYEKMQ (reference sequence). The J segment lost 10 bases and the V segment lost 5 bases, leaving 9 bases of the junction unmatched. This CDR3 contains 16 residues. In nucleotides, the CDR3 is TGTGCCAGCAGCCCGTCCGGGACAGGGGGCGGGTCACCCCTCCACTTT. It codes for CASSPSGTGGGSPLHF.

The CDR3 DNA follows: TGCGCCAGCAGCCCATACCAGATGAACACTGAAGCTTTCTTT. It encodes CASSPYQMNTEAFF. The V and J genes are TRBV5-1 and TRBJ1-1; D gene uncertain. V was shortened by 4 bases and J by 0 bases, with 10 bases between the two germline ends. The CDR3 runs to 14 residues. Looked up from germline, CDR1 is SGHRS and CDR2 is YFSETQ. Supplemented by reference TRBV5-1 and TRBJ1-1, the full variable domain reads KAGVTQTPRYLIKTRGQQVTLSCSPISGHRSVSWYQQTPGQGLQFLFEYFSETQRNKGNFPGRFSGRQFSNSRSEMNVSTLELGDSALYLCASSPYQMNTEAFFGQGTRLTVV.

In DNA form, the CDR3 reads TGTGCCAGCAGCCTAGGACAGAGAGGCTACGAGCAGTACTTC. This translates into CASSLGQRGYEQYF. The V and J genes are TRBV5-6 and TRBJ2-7; D might be TRBD1 (6 bases). V lost 4 bases and J 3 bases, leaving 14 bases between the germline ends. The CDR3 runs 14 residues. The germline V gene has CDR1 SGHDT and CDR2 YYEEEE.

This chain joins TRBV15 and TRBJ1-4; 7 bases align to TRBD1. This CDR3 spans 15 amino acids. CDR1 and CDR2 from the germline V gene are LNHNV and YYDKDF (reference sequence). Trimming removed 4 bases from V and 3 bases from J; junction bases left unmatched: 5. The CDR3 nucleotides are TGTGCCACCAGCACCCTGGGACAGCCTAATGAAAAACTGTTTTTT. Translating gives CATSTLGQPNEKLFF.

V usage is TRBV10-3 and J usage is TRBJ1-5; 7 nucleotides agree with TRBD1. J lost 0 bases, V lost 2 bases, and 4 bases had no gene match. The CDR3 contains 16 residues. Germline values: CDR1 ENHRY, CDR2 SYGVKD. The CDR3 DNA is TGTGCCATCAGTGAGGGCAGGGGGAATAGCAATCAGCCCCAGCATTTT. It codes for CAISEGRGNSNQPQHF.

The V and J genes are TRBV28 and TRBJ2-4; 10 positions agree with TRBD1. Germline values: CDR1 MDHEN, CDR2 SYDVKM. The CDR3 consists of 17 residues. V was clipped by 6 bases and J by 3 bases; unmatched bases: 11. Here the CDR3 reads CASSTVGQGLGKNIQYF. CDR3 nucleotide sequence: TGTGCCAGCAGCACCGTGGGACAGGGGCTGGGCAAAAACATTCAGTACTTC. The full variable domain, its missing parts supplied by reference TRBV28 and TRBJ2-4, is DVKVTQSSRYLVKRTGEKVFLECVQDMDHENMFWYRQDPGLGLRLIYFSYDVKMKEKGDIPEGYSVSREKKERFSLILESASTNQTSMYLCASSTVGQGLGKNIQYFGAGTRLSVL.

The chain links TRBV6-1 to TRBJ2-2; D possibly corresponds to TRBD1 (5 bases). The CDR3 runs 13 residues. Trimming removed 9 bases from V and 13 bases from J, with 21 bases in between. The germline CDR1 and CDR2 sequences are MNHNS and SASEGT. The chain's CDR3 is CASRSGLNHRLFF. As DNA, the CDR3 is TGTGCCAGTCGGTCAGGGCTAAATCATCGGCTGTTTTTT.

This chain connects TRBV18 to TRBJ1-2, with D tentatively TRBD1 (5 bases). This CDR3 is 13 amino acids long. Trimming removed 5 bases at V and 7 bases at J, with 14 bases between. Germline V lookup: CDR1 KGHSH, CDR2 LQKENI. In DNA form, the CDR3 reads TGTGCCAGCTCAGACTTGGGGCGGAGTGGCTACACCTTC. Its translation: CASSDLGRSGYTF. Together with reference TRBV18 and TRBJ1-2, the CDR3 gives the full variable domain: NAGVMQNPRHLVRRRGQEARLRCSPMKGHSHVYWYRQLPEEGLKFMVYLQKENIIDESGMPKERFSAEFPKEGPSILRIQQVVRGDSAAYFCASSDLGRSGYTFGSGTRLTVV.

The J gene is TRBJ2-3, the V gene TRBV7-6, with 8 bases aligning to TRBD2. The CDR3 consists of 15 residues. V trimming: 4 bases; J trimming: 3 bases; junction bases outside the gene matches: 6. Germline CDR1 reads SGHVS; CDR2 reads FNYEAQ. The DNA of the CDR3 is TGTGCCAGCAGCTCCGTCGGGGGGGCTACAGATACGCAGTATTTT. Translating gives CASSSVGGATDTQYF.